This TCR beta chain was recovered during a study of shared clonotypes between healthy human individuals. This CDR3 is 13 amino acids long. V lost 4 bases, J lost 2 bases, and 6 bases lay in between. The germline V gene encodes CDR1 SGHTA and CDR2 FQGNSA. The protocol was immunoSEQ multiplex PCR, while the TCRdb copy is restricted to in-frame clones and leaves out a portion. The sample consists of hundreds of thousands of clones, 90% to 96% of them appearing once. This clonotype originated in a young woman in good health. The rearrangement links TRBV7-2 to TRBJ2-1; D remains ambiguous. Specimen: naive CD4+ T cells sorted from blood. Subset meaning: CD45RA+ positively selected. The CDR3 is CASSSIPYNEQFF. As DNA, the CDR3 is TGTGCCAGCAGCTCAATACCCTACAATGAGCAGTTCTTC.